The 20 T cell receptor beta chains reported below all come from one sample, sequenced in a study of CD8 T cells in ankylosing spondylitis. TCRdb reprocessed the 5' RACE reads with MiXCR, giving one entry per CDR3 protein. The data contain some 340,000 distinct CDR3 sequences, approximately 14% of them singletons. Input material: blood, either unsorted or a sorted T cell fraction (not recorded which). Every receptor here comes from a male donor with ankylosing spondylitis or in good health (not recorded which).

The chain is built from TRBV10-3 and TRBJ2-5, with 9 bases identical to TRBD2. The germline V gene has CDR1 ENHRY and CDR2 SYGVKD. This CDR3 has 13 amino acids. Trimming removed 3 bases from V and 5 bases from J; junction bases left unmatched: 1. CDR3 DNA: TGTGCCATCAGTGAAAGCGGGAGGGAGACCCAGTACTTC. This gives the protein CAISESGRETQYF.

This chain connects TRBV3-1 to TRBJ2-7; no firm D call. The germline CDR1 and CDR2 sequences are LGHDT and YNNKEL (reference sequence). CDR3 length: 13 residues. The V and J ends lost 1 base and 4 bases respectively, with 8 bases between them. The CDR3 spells CASSQVRGYEQYF. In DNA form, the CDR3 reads TGTGCCAGCAGCCAAGTACGAGGATACGAGCAGTACTTC.

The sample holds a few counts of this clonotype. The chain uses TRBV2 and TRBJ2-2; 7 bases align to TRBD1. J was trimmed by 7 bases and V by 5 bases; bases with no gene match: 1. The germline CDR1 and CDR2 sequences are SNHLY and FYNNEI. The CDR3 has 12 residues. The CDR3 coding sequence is TGTGCCAGCAGTTGGGACAGCGGGGAGCTGTTTTTT. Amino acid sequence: CASSWDSGELFF.

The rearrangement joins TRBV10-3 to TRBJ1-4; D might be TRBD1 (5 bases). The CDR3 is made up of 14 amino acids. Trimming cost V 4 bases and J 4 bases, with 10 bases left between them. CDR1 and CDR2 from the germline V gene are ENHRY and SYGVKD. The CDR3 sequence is CAISAGKNNEKLFF. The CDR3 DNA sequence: TGTGCCATCAGTGCAGGGAAGAATAATGAAAAACTGTTTTTT.

CDR3 nucleotides: TGTGCCAGCACCAAAACGAGGGGGGCGATGAACACTGAAGCTTTCTTT. Translation gives CASTKTRGAMNTEAFF. This chain connects TRBV12-3 or TRBV12-4 to TRBJ1-1, with D maybe TRBD1 (6 bases). The CDR3 extends over 16 amino acids. Trimming pared 7 bases from V and 0 bases from J, leaving 18 bases between.

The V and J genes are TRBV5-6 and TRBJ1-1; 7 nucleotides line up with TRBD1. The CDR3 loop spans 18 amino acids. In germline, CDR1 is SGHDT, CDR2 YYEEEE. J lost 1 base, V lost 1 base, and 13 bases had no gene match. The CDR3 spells CASSLRGTLGQSNTEAFF. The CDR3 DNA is TGTGCCAGCAGCTTGAGAGGAACTCTGGGACAGTCGAACACTGAAGCTTTCTTT.

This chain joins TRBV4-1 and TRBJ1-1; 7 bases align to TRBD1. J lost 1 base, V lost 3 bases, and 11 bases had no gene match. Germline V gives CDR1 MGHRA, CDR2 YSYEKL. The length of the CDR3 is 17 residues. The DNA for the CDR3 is TGCGCCAGCAGCCACACCCCGGGACAGAGAAAGAACACTGAAGCTTTCTTT. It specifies CASSHTPGQRKNTEAFF.

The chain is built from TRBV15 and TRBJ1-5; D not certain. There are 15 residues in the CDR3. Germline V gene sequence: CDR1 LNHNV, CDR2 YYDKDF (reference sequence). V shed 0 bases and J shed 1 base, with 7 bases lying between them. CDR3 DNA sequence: TGTGCCACCAGCAGAGACCCAGGAAGCAATCAGCCCCAGCATTTT. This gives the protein CATSRDPGSNQPQHF.

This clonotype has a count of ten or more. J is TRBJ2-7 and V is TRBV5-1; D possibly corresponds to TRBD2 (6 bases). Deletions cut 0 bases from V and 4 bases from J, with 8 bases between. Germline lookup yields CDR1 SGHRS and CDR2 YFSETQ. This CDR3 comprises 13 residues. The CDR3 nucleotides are TGCGCCAGCAGCTTGGCCGGGAGTTACGAGCAGTACTTC. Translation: CASSLAGSYEQYF.

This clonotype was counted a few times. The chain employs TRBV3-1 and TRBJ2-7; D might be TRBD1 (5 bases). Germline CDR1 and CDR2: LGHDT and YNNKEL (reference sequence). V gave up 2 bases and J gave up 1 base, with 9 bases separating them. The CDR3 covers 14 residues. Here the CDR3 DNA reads TGTGCCAGCAGCCAAAGGGGCCAGTCCTACGAGCAGTACTTC. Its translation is CASSQRGQSYEQYF.

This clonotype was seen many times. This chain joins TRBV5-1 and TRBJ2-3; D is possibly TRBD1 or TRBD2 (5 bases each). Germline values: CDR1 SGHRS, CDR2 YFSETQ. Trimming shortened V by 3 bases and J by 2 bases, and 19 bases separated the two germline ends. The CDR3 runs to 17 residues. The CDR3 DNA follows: TGCGCCAGCAGCTCATACCGACAGACCGGACTCACAGATACGCAGTATTTT. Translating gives CASSSYRQTGLTDTQYF.

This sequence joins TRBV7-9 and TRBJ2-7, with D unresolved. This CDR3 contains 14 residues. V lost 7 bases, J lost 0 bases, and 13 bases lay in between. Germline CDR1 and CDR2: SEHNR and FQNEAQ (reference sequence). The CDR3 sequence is CASTGTPSSYEQYF. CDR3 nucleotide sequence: TGTGCCAGCACCGGAACACCGAGCTCCTACGAGCAGTACTTC.

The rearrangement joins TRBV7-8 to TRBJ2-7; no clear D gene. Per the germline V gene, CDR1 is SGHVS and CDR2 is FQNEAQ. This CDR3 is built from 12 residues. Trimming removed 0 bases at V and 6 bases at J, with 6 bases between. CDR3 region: CASSLAFREQYF. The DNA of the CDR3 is TGTGCCAGCAGCTTAGCCTTCCGCGAGCAGTACTTC.

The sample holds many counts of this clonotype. This CDR3 is CASSLRSDREGGEQFF. DNA of the CDR3: TGCGCCAGCAGCCTGAGGTCGGACAGGGAAGGAGGGGAGCAGTTCTTC. The J gene is TRBJ2-1, the V gene TRBV5-1; TRBD1 matches 8 bases. The CDR3 length is 16 residues. With 4 bases clipped from V and 10 bases from J, the junction kept 16 bases outside the gene matches. The V gene's germline CDR1 is SGHRS and CDR2 YFSETQ.

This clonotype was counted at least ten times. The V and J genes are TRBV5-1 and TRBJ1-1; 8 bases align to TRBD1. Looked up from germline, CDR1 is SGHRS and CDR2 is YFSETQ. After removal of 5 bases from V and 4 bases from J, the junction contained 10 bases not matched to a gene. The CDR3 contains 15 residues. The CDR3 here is CASSLLTGAITEAFF. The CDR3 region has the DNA TGCGCCAGCAGTTTGCTGACAGGGGCCATCACTGAAGCTTTCTTT. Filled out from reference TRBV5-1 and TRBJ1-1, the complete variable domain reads KAGVTQTPRYLIKTRGQQVTLSCSPISGHRSVSWYQQTPGQGLQFLFEYFSETQRNKGNFPGRFSGRQFSNSRSEMNVSTLELGDSALYLCASSLLTGAITEAFFGQGTRLTVV.

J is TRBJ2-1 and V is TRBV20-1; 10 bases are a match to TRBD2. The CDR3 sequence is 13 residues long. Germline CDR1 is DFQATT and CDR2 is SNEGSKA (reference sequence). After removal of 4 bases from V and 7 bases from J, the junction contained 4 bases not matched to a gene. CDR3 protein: CSATGLAENEQFF. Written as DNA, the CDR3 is TGCAGTGCTACCGGACTAGCGGAGAATGAGCAGTTCTTC.

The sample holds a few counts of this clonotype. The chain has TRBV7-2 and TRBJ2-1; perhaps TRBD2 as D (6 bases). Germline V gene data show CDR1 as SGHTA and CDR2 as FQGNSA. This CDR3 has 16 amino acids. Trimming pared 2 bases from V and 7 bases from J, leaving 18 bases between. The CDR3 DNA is TGTGCCAGCAGCTTAAGGGCTAGTCTCGCGGGGAATGAGCAGTTCTTC. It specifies CASSLRASLAGNEQFF.

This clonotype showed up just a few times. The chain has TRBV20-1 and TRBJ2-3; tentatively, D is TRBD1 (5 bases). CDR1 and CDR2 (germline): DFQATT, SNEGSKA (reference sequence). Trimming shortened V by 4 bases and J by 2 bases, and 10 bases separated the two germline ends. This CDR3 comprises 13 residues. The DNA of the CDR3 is TGCAGTGCTAAGGGGCACCTCACAGATACGCAGTATTTT. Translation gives CSAKGHLTDTQYF.

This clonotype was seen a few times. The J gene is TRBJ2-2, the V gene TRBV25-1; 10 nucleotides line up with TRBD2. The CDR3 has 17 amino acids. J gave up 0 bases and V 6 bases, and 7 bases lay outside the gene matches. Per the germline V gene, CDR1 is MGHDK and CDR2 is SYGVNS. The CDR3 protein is CASSHSGRSPNTGELFF. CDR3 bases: TGTGCCAGCAGCCATAGCGGGAGGTCCCCGAACACCGGGGAGCTGTTTTTT.

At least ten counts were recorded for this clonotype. CDR3: CASSPGQALYGYTF. The CDR3 DNA reads TGCGCCAGCAGCCCGGGACAGGCCCTATATGGCTACACCTTC. J is TRBJ1-2 and V is TRBV5-1; TRBD1 matches 8 bases. Germline assignment: CDR1 SGHRS and CDR2 YFSETQ. V was clipped by 4 bases and J by 5 bases; unmatched bases: 7. This CDR3 region has 14 residues.